One and the same sample provided the 22 T cell receptor beta chains below, sequenced in a study of chemoradiotherapy in HPV16-positive cancers. Here immunoSEQ multiplex PCR was the method, and the copy in TCRdb shows in-frame clones only, minus some. The table records about 22,000 clones, around 78% of them present only once. The specimen was taken from a patient who underwent chemoradiotherapy. The receptors derive from a human donor with HPV-associated anogenital cancer.

Written as DNA, the CDR3 is TGTGCCAGCACCCCCAGAACAGGGTTAGAGACCCAGTACTTC. It is translated as CASTPRTGLETQYF. This rearrangement joins TRBV2 to TRBJ2-5, with D possibly being TRBD1 (6 bases). This CDR3 contains 14 residues. Trimming shortened V by 7 bases and J by 4 bases, and 16 bases separated the two germline ends. Per germline, CDR1 SNHLY and CDR2 FYNNEI.

The chain recombines TRBV4-2 with TRBJ1-5; a weak D match, TRBD1 (5 bases). Between the trimmed V and J ends, which lost 0 bases and 7 bases, there was a span of 13 bases. CDR1 LGHNA and CDR2 YNFKEQ come from the germline V gene. The CDR3 is made up of 15 amino acids. CDR3 amino acids: CASSQDRGSSQPQHF. Here the CDR3 DNA reads TGTGCCAGCAGCCAAGATCGGGGCAGTTCCCAGCCCCAGCATTTT.

This clone was observed a single time. The V and J genes are TRBV6-1 and TRBJ2-7; TRBD2 might be the D (5 bases). Germline CDR1 reads MNHNS; CDR2 reads SASEGT. This CDR3 contains 13 residues. Trimming pared 0 bases from V and 4 bases from J, leaving 7 bases between. This chain's CDR3 is CASSEAEVYEQYF. CDR3 DNA sequence: TGTGCCAGCAGTGAAGCGGAGGTTTACGAGCAGTACTTC.

The chain links TRBV9 to TRBJ1-3; D ambiguous. Germline V lookup: CDR1 SGDLS, CDR2 YYNGEE. V shed 4 bases and J shed 3 bases, with 8 bases lying between them. The CDR3 sequence is 13 residues long. The CDR3 loop reads CASSPRRGNTIYF. The CDR3 DNA reads TGTGCCAGCAGCCCTCGCCGTGGAAACACCATATATTTT.

The chain couples TRBV19 to TRBJ1-5, with a possible D match to TRBD1 (6 bases). V was clipped by 6 bases and J by 7 bases, with 22 bases between them. Germline values: CDR1 LNHDA, CDR2 SQIVND (reference sequence). There are 16 residues in the CDR3. CDR3 sequence (DNA): TGTGCCAGTAGCCCTACGCCAGGGGTAAGGGGGCAGCCCCAGCATTTT. It yields the protein CASSPTPGVRGQPQHF.

The chain combines TRBV27 with TRBJ2-2; 8 bases are a match to TRBD1. Germline CDR1 is MNHEY and CDR2 is SMNVEV (reference sequence). The V gene end was trimmed by 8 bases and the J gene end by 7 bases; junction bases not matched to a gene: 3. CDR3 length: 12 amino acids. CDR3 in amino acids: CASSGGLGELFF. The CDR3 DNA follows: TGTGCCAGCTCAGGGGGCCTCGGGGAGCTGTTTTTT.

This chain uses TRBV30 with TRBJ1-3; 9 nucleotides agree with TRBD1. This CDR3 is built from 16 residues. CDR1 and CDR2 from the germline V gene are GTSNPN and SVGIG (reference sequence). J gave up 1 base and V 7 bases, and 11 bases lay outside the gene matches. The chain's CDR3 is CASTPGTGLSGNTIYF. DNA for the CDR3: TGTGCCTCCACTCCCGGGACAGGGTTATCTGGAAACACCATATATTTT.

This clone was detected a few times. This chain connects TRBV4-2 to TRBJ2-5, with a weak D call TRBD1 (6 bases). The germline V gene encodes CDR1 LGHNA and CDR2 YNFKEQ. The V end was cut by 2 bases, the J end by 9 bases, with 13 bases between. The CDR3 length is 13 residues. CDR3: CASSQHRDNPQYF. DNA for the CDR3: TGTGCCAGCAGCCAACACAGGGATAATCCCCAGTACTTC.

This clone occurred a few times. This rearrangement joins TRBV5-1 to TRBJ1-6, with D maybe TRBD1 (5 bases). Per the germline V gene, CDR1 is SGHRS and CDR2 is YFSETQ. The V end was cut by 0 bases, the J end by 5 bases, with 12 bases between. The CDR3 loop spans 16 amino acids. The chain's CDR3 is CASSLGIVTDNSPLHF. CDR3 nucleotides: TGCGCCAGCAGCTTGGGTATCGTGACAGATAATTCACCCCTCCACTTT.

This clone has more than one count but fewer than ten. This chain connects TRBV5-1 to TRBJ2-7, with 8 bases aligning to TRBD1. CDR1 is SGHRS, CDR2 YFSETQ, per germline. This CDR3 contains 16 residues. J lost 1 base, V lost 7 bases, and 13 bases had no gene match. The CDR3 DNA sequence: TGCGCCAGCGGCGACAGGGGCGCGGGACCATCCTACGAGCAGTACTTC. It codes for CASGDRGAGPSYEQYF.

This chain links TRBV5-1 with TRBJ2-5; possibly TRBD2 for D (6 bases). The J call may not be correct, given that the DNA end is closer to TRBJ2-7. Looked up from germline, CDR1 is SGHRS and CDR2 is YFSETQ. This CDR3 comprises 13 residues. CDR3 residues: CASRREETFEQYF. DNA of the CDR3: TGCGCCAGCAGGAGGGAGGAAACTTTCGAGCAGTACTTC.

J is TRBJ1-2 and V is TRBV19; D is ambiguous. Germline loops: CDR1 LNHDA, CDR2 SQIVND (reference sequence). CDR3 length equals 17 residues. Trimming cost V 3 bases and J 0 bases, with 17 bases left between them. The DNA of the CDR3 is TGTGCCAGTAGTATCCGTTCCGGGGATCAAGCTAACTATGGCTACACCTTC. Translating it yields CASSIRSGDQANYGYTF.

The chain recombines TRBV7-2 with TRBJ2-7; 7 bases are shared with TRBD1. This CDR3 contains 17 residues. The germline gives CDR1 SGHTA, CDR2 FQGNSA. V was pared by 2 bases and J by 5 bases, with 15 bases of the junction left unmatched. The CDR3 sequence is CASSLKSGGIPLDEQYF. CDR3 nucleotides: TGTGCCAGCAGCTTAAAGTCAGGGGGAATTCCACTCGACGAGCAGTACTTC.

This chain links TRBV6-5 with TRBJ2-3, with D unresolved. The CDR3 loop spans 14 amino acids. The germline V gene encodes CDR1 MNHEY and CDR2 SVGAGI. The germline V and J ends were trimmed by 2 bases and 1 base, with 7 bases remaining between them. The CDR3 loop is CASSYRPGTDTQYF. Here the CDR3 DNA reads TGTGCCAGCAGTTACCGGCCCGGCACAGATACGCAGTATTTT.

This clone was seen a few times. The chain links TRBV4-2 to TRBJ1-5; tentative D call: TRBD1 (5 bases). V dropped 0 bases and J dropped 4 bases, with 13 bases sitting between them. This CDR3 has 16 amino acids. The V gene's germline CDR1 is LGHNA and CDR2 YNFKEQ. The CDR3 DNA reads TGTGCCAGCAGCCAAGATAGGCAGGGATGGAATCAGCCCCAGCATTTT. This encodes CASSQDRQGWNQPQHF.

This clone was recorded a few times. This chain connects TRBV2 to TRBJ1-1; D gene uncertain. The CDR3 covers 14 residues. Germline V gives CDR1 SNHLY, CDR2 FYNNEI. V lost 0 bases to trimming and J lost 1 base, with 6 bases between them. The CDR3 nucleotides read TGTGCCAGCAGTGAAGCGCTTCCGAACACTGAAGCTTTCTTT. Its protein is CASSEALPNTEAFF.

This clone came up a few times. The gene calls are TRBV11-2 and TRBJ2-7; TRBD1 is a possible D gene (5 bases). V was clipped by 6 bases and J by 5 bases, with 23 bases between them. Per germline, CDR1 SGHAT and CDR2 FQNNGV. The CDR3 spans 16 residues. In DNA form, the CDR3 reads TGTGCCAGCAGGCCATCTTACCGAACAGGTGGGCACGAGCAGTACTTC. This translates into CASRPSYRTGGHEQYF. The complete variable domain, with remaining parts taken from reference TRBV11-2 and TRBJ2-7, reads EAGVAQSPRYKIIEKRQSVAFWCNPISGHATLYWYQQILGQGPKLLIQFQNNGVVDDSQLPKDRFSAERLKGVDSTLKIQPAKLEDSAVYLCASRPSYRTGGHEQYFGPGTRLTVT.

This chain connects TRBV19 to TRBJ2-1; 10 bases match TRBD1. Trimming cost V 5 bases and J 4 bases; bases outside gene matches: 8. This CDR3 has 16 amino acids. Germline values: CDR1 LNHDA, CDR2 SQIVND (reference sequence). The CDR3 coding sequence is TGTGCCAGTAGTGTTCCGGGACAGGGGATTTACAATGAGCAGTTCTTC. Its protein is CASSVPGQGIYNEQFF.

The chain employs TRBV6-1 and TRBJ2-1; D might be TRBD2 (5 bases). The CDR3 has 14 residues. Trimming took off 3 bases at V and 3 bases at J, with 9 bases between the two ends. Germline-derived CDR1 and CDR2 are MNHNS and SASEGT. CDR3: CASSEGSLYNEQFF. The DNA of the CDR3 is TGTGCCAGCAGTGAGGGGAGTCTCTACAATGAGCAGTTCTTC.

This clone was observed once. This rearrangement joins TRBV4-3 to TRBJ2-2; D call uncertain. Germline assignment: CDR1 LGHNA and CDR2 YSLEER. V was trimmed by 2 bases and J by 5 bases, leaving 15 bases between them. This CDR3 region has 16 residues. Written as DNA, the CDR3 is TGCGCCAGCAGCCAACACCTGTATGCGGAGACCGGGGAGCTGTTTTTT. This sequence encodes CASSQHLYAETGELFF.

The V call is TRBV6-1, the J call TRBJ2-1, with 9 positions matching TRBD1. Trimming at V came to 6 bases and at J to 8 bases, leaving 8 bases not matched to a gene. The CDR3 runs to 14 residues. Germline-derived CDR1 and CDR2 are MNHNS and SASEGT. The CDR3 region is CASRVPGQGYEQFF. For the CDR3, the DNA is TGTGCCAGCAGGGTCCCGGGACAGGGATATGAGCAGTTCTTC.

The chain recombines TRBV28 with TRBJ2-1; 10 bases fit TRBD2. V shed 3 bases and J 7 bases; nucleotides not matched to a gene: 3. Germline CDR1 is MDHEN and CDR2 is SYDVKM. The CDR3 is 14 residues long. The CDR3 region has the DNA TGTGCCAGCAGTTTCTCTAGCGGGAGTAATGAGCAGTTCTTC. Translated: CASSFSSGSNEQFF.